This T cell receptor (beta chain) was recorded in a study of Ad26.COV2.S vaccination and SARS-CoV-2 variants. Study context: Donor got 5x10^10 or 1x10^11 viral particles of Ad26.COV2.S. Study-wide findings and caveats: Total T cell responses were possibly underestimated by TCR breadth and depth analyses.

Treatment: 15 to 20 received Ad26.COV2.S at low or high dose, single or two shots; about five received placebo; per-sample allocation not given. Sampling occurred on day 63 after the first vaccine or placebo injection. A note on this clone: Its antigen is not identified.

The CDR3 is made up of 14 amino acids. Germline V CDR1 and CDR2: KGHSH, LQKENI. Losses at the gene ends were 8 bases for V and 5 bases for J; bases not matched to a gene: 10. Produced via immunoSEQ multiplex PCR; TCRdb's table is partial and in-frame only. The table shows approximately 350,000 clones, with roughly 80% occurring only once. This TCR came from a person between 18 and 59 years old who received the Ad26.COV2.S COVID-19 vaccine or a placebo. The sequencing used peripheral blood, collected in a trial of Ad26.COV2.S vaccine versus placebo. V is TRBV18 and J is TRBJ2-7; the match to TRBD2 covers 9 bases. The CDR3 DNA reads TGTGCCAGCGGATTATTAGCGGGGGTGCACGAGCAGTACTTC. Protein product: CASGLLAGVHEQYF.